This T cell receptor (beta chain) comes out of a study of radiotherapy plus CTLA-4 blockade in lung cancer (dated by TCRdb to the late 2010s). About the full investigation: Among enrolled patients, 18% had an objective response and approximately 30% reached disease control.

In this study, focal radiation therapy paired with CTLA-4 blockade (ipilimumab) was tested in patients who had chemo-refractory metastatic non-small-cell lung cancer. The method was the immunoSEQ multiplex PCR assay. TCRdb provides this immuneACCESS table in a form limited to in-frame rearrangements. Some clones are lacking; in checked studies, under half of them reflect an unresolved V gene, and why the rest are absent is not known. This sample gives about 80,000 clones in total; around 78% of them show up just once. The ten largest make up approximately 22% of the sample. About this clone itself: Its binding antigen is unknown. No qualities accompany the bases; no much larger clone lies one base away.

Relative to germline, V is 1 base shorter and J is 9 bases shorter, with 22 bases between their ends. The CDR3 holds 17 amino acids from the cysteine to the phenylalanine. CDR3 DNA is the only sequence kept; it has 51 bases, read in frame from the first base. CDR1 SGHTA and CDR2 FQGNSA are derived from the germline V gene. Results and caveats for the whole study, not just this receptor: Increased serum interferon-beta after radiation, together with early dynamic changes in blood T cell clones, were reported to be the strongest predictors of response. TCR clones derived from tumors expanded in peripheral blood after treatment with radiotherapy and ipilimumab.

The clonotype comes from a human donor with non-small cell lung cancer whose response to radiotherapy plus ipilimumab could not be evaluated. Some clones in this sample may be carry-over from other donors' samples. The sample consisted of peripheral blood, taken from a patient treated with radiotherapy plus ipilimumab. This sequence uses TRBV7-2 and TRBJ1-5; matching of 6 bases hints at TRBD1 as the D gene. The base sequence is TGTGCCAGCAGCTTAGGGGCCCCAACTCAGGGGTCCGGGCCCCAGCATTTT. This encodes CASSLGAPTQGSGPQHF.